The table lists the clone carrying this T cell receptor beta chain with a count of one. The sample belongs to a study of CD8 T cells in Susac syndrome. After extraction with the RNeasy kit, about 0.45 to 1 ug of the RNA was reverse transcribed using random hexamers. TCRdb used MiXCR to reprocess the immunoSEQ multiplex PCR reads, holding one entry per CDR3 protein. The sample consists of 100,000 to 150,000 distinct CDR3 sequences, about 92% of them appearing once. The CDR3 runs 15 residues. CDR1 KGHSH and CDR2 LQKENI come from the germline V gene. V lost 3 bases and J lost 3, with 14 bases in between. TEMRA cells were FACS-enriched, while CD8+ and CD4+ T cells were negatively isolated.

This TCR was recovered from a human donor with multiple sclerosis. The sequencing sample was made of CD4+ T cells from PBMCs. This sequence joins TRBV18 and TRBJ1-2; perhaps TRBD1 as D (6 bases). The CDR3: CASSPVAAGDYGYTF. The DNA of the CDR3 is TGTGCCAGCTCACCCGTAGCTGCAGGGGACTATGGCTACACCTTC.